This T cell receptor (beta chain) was found in a study of blood T cell repertoires in COVID-19 (dated by TCRdb to the early 2020s). About the full investigation: Samples from collaborators originated in the United States, Italy and Spain and spanned both the acute and convalescent phases of COVID-19. Samples came from the ongoing ImmuneRACE study (first 160 participants) plus 1,254 subjects from 6 global collaborators. A freely available public database, intended as a resource for researchers studying the immune response to SARS-CoV-2, is where the repertoires were released. Where available, HLA class I and class II types were taken from metadata supplied by the sample provider and were not determined by assay-based typing. The sample metadata nearly always contained a de-identified subject ID, COVID-19 status, age in years and sex. Subjects who had been exposed to COVID-19, were actively infected with it, or had recovered from it provided the deeply sampled blood TCRbeta repertoires that made up the dataset. The prospective study material was composed of cDNA or gDNA derived from T cells, B-cell-depleted T cells, or PBMCs.

Enrolling through a virtual design, the prospective study's participants ranged in age from roughly 18 to 100 years and lived across about two dozen United States geographic areas. In the prospective study, participants were assigned to cohorts based on the clinical history participants reported in a screening survey and a study questionnaire. ImmuneRACE Cohort 3 recovered participants were defined by two consecutive negative NP/OP PCR tests, healthcare professional clearance, or symptom resolution. In the prospective study, whole blood, serum and a nasopharyngeal or oropharyngeal swab were collected from each participant by mobile phlebotomists. Participants in the prospective study had the option to provide additional blood draws and questionnaires over an approximately 2-month period. Prospective study blood samples were shipped either frozen or at room temperature before DNA extraction. This clone turned up a few times. The antigen it binds to is not known. The input lacks base qualities; no much larger clone sits a single base away.

TCRbeta CDR3 regions were amplified from genomic DNA using the immunoSEQ Assay, a bias-controlled multiplex PCR. Regarding the original processing steps: The number of nucleated cells in each sample was estimated by amplification of reference gene primers within the assay. Sequence reads were collapsed and filtered to measure the absolute abundance of every unique TCRbeta CDR3 rearrangement. For each sample, productive Simpson clonality was calculated as the square root of Simpson's diversity index over productive rearrangements. TCRdb holds this immuneACCESS table with in-frame rearrangements only. Some clones are missing; in checked studies, unresolved V genes explain under half, and the rest has no known cause. The V and J calls and clone size were taken over from that table, and D and trimming were inferred from the DNA. In this sample the table shows about 330,000 clones, more than 85% of which occur a single time. The top ten clonotypes cover about 18% of the sample.

Study-wide findings and limitations: How much clinical and demographic metadata was included differed by source and by participant, and the metadata was provided uncurated.

The germline V gene encodes CDR1 MNHEY and CDR2 SVGEGT. Trimming takes 2 bases off V and 0 bases off J; junction bases not matched to a gene: 9. Measured from the cysteine to the phenylalanine, the CDR3 is 18 residues long. Only CDR3 DNA is held: 54 bases, read in frame from base 1. The source is a woman in her twenties or thirties who had recovered from COVID-19. This receptor chain uses TRBV6-2 or TRBV6-3 and TRBJ1-1; TRBD1 aligns with 10 central bases. The specimen was PBMCs or T cells enriched from blood (not recorded which). Here the CDR3 is given as CASSYATGGLTMNTEAFF. In nucleotide form, the sequence is TGTGCCAGCAGTTACGCGACAGGGGGCCTTACCATGAACACTGAAGCTTTCTTT.